Listed below are T cell receptor beta chains from one sample, sequenced in a study of human T cells and chemical hapten exposure. MiXCR, applied by TCRdb to the RACE reads, yields one record per CDR3 protein. The sample consists of approximately 100,000 distinct CDR3 sequences, 11% of them appearing once. Sequenced here: whole blood, sampled in connection with sensitization to the hapten diphenylcyclopropenone (DPC). The source of these receptors is a middle-aged woman with alopecia areata. Some clones in this sample may be carry-over from other donors' samples. Each CDR3 is given without its conserved first and last residue.

length: 12; J: TRBJ1-4; V: TRBV5-4; CDR3: ASSFPGGGEKLF
length: 10; J: TRBJ1-1; V: TRBV12-3/TRBV12-4; CDR3: ASSYRNTEAF
length: 14; J: TRBJ2-1; V: TRBV18; CDR3: ASSPRVKGSYNEQF
length: 12; J: TRBJ2-1; V: TRBV2; CDR3: ASRRQGGRNEQF
length: 10; J: TRBJ2-3; V: TRBV10-3; CDR3: AISENRDTQY
length: 13; J: TRBJ1-5; V: TRBV12-3/TRBV12-4; CDR3: ASSFSGRVDQPQH
length: 13; J: TRBJ2-3; V: TRBV6-2/TRBV6-3; CDR3: ASSPGTGGVEAQY
length: 16; J: TRBJ2-3; V: TRBV5-1; CDR3: ASSLARRGLRSTDTQY
length: 11; J: TRBJ2-1; V: TRBV10-3; CDR3: AISEGQANEQF
length: 14; J: TRBJ2-7; V: TRBV14; CDR3: ASSQEIPSGIGEQY
length: 14; J: TRBJ2-2; V: TRBV6-2/TRBV6-3; CDR3: ASSYSGGANTGELF
length: 16; J: TRBJ2-5; V: TRBV21-1; CDR3: ASSPPSRKGAHRETQY
length: 12; J: TRBJ1-1; V: TRBV5-4; CDR3: ASSQGPLATEAF
length: 11; J: TRBJ2-7; V: TRBV7-9; CDR3: ASSLGQGIEQY
length: 16; J: TRBJ2-3; V: TRBV7-6; CDR3: ASSSPFGQVSSTDTQY
length: 11; J: TRBJ2-3; V: TRBV2; CDR3: ASRAESAFTQY
length: 14; J: TRBJ2-7; V: TRBV6-5; CDR3: ASSPLDRGSSYEQY
length: 10; J: TRBJ2-2; V: TRBV12-5; CDR3: ASSPGAGELF
length: 13; J: TRBJ2-1; V: TRBV11-3; CDR3: ASSLEASGKDEQF
length: 13; J: TRBJ2-7; V: TRBV6-5; CDR3: ASSYDPSSSYEQY
length: 12; J: TRBJ2-1; V: TRBV7-9; CDR3: ASSLVGGYNEQF
length: 15; J: TRBJ2-1; V: TRBV18; CDR3: ASSPETGSYSYNGQF